This passage covers 15 T cell receptor beta chains from one sample sequenced in a study of blood T cell repertoires in COVID-19 (dated by TCRdb to the early 2020s). The library was made by the immunoSEQ multiplex PCR assay. As stored in TCRdb, this immuneACCESS dataset retains in-frame rearrangements with V and J assigned. A fraction of the clones does not appear; measured against another copy, unresolved V genes explain less than half of the discrepancy, and the remainder lacks a known reason. The sample has around 30,000 clones on record, around 80% of them singletons. The top ten clones comprise about 14% of the sample. The sample taken for sequencing was peripheral blood. These receptors originate from a man older than 75 with active or convalescent COVID-19.

This clone has at least ten counts. V usage is TRBV19 and J usage is TRBJ2-1; TRBD2 matches at 11 bases. There are 15 residues in the CDR3. The germline CDR1 and CDR2 sequences are LNHDA and SQIVND (reference sequence). V was pared by 6 bases and J by 7 bases, with 8 bases of the junction left unmatched. In nucleotides, the CDR3 is TGTGCCAGTAGAAGGACTAGCGGGCGACTAAATGAGCAGTTCTTC. This encodes CASRRTSGRLNEQFF.

This clone was detected a few times. The CDR3 protein is CASSPYQGASEQFF. In DNA, the CDR3 is TGTGCCAGCTCACCTTACCAGGGGGCGTCTGAGCAGTTCTTC. The chain couples TRBV18 to TRBJ2-1; 8 bases agree with TRBD1. Germline V gene lookup returns CDR1 KGHSH and CDR2 LQKENI. The junction had 7 bases not matched to a gene; V was cut back by 3 bases and J by 9 bases. The CDR3 sequence is 14 residues long. Full variable domain (rest looked up from reference TRBV18 and TRBJ2-1): NAGVMQNPRHLVRRRGQEARLRCSPMKGHSHVYWYRQLPEEGLKFMVYLQKENIIDESGMPKERFSAEFPKEGPSILRIQQVVRGDSAAYFCASSPYQGASEQFFGPGTRLTVL.

This clone occurred a few times. The V call is TRBV7-9, the J call TRBJ2-3; 7 bases are a match to TRBD2. V was clipped by 5 bases and J by 0 bases; unmatched bases: 5. The CDR3 spans 15 residues. Germline lookup yields CDR1 SEHNR and CDR2 FQNEAQ (reference sequence). CDR3: CASSRGRDSTDTQYF. The CDR3 DNA sequence: TGTGCCAGCAGCCGGGGGAGGGACAGCACAGATACGCAGTATTTT.

The chain joins TRBV30 to TRBJ1-4; possibly TRBD1 for D (5 bases). Germline V gives CDR1 GTSNPN, CDR2 SVGIG (reference sequence). The CDR3 runs to 16 residues. Trimming shortened V by 0 bases and J by 2 bases, and 13 bases separated the two germline ends. CDR3 loop: CAWSVPRVDTNEKLFF. The DNA for the CDR3 is TGTGCCTGGAGTGTACCCAGGGTGGATACTAATGAAAAACTGTTTTTT.

This chain links TRBV3-1 (or the pseudogene TRBV3-2) with TRBJ2-7; maybe TRBD2 (6 bases). Trimming took off 1 base at V and 6 bases at J, with 16 bases between the two ends. The germline V gene encodes CDR1 LGHDT and CDR2 YNNKEL (reference sequence). The CDR3 length is 15 residues. Here the CDR3 reads CASSQVSEKGLEQYF. CDR3 sequence (DNA): TGTGCCAGCAGCCAAGTCAGTGAGAAGGGACTCGAGCAGTACTTC.

This clone appeared a few times. The chain combines TRBV6-1 with TRBJ2-7; 10 positions match TRBD1. The CDR3 is 14 residues long. Trimming at V came to 3 bases and at J to 12 bases, leaving 11 bases not matched to a gene. Looked up from germline, CDR1 is MNHNS and CDR2 is SASEGT. CDR3 sequence reads: CASSDTGTGALPYF. The CDR3 nucleotides are TGTGCCAGCAGTGACACCGGGACAGGGGCCCTTCCGTACTTC.

This chain links TRBV9 with TRBJ2-7, with 11 nucleotides matching TRBD1. This CDR3 is built from 16 residues. Germline CDR1 reads SGDLS; CDR2 reads YYNGEE. Trimming at V came to 4 bases and at J to 6 bases, leaving 12 bases not matched to a gene. CDR3: CASSTPRTGGSTEQYF. In nucleotides, the CDR3 is TGTGCCAGCAGCACCCCCCGGACAGGGGGCTCCACCGAGCAGTACTTC.

This clone was counted at least ten times. The chain is built from TRBV3-1 (or the pseudogene TRBV3-2) and TRBJ2-3, with D hard to call. The V gene lost 0 bases and the J gene lost 10 bases, with 8 bases spanning the gap. Germline V CDR1 and CDR2: LGHDT, YNNKEL (reference sequence). The CDR3 runs to 12 residues. The chain's CDR3 is CASSQDPRAQYF. CDR3 DNA: TGTGCCAGCAGCCAAGACCCCCGGGCGCAGTATTTT.

The rearrangement links TRBV3-1 (or the pseudogene TRBV3-2) to TRBJ2-4; TRBD1 might be the D (7 bases). Germline V gene sequence: CDR1 LGHDT, CDR2 YNNKEL (reference sequence). Deletions cut 6 bases from V and 8 bases from J, with 14 bases between. The CDR3 is made up of 13 amino acids. In nucleotides, the CDR3 is TGTGCCAGCAGACCCACAGGGGAGGACATTCAGTACTTC. Translating it yields CASRPTGEDIQYF.

The chain has TRBV4-3 and TRBJ1-4; unclear D gene. There are 18 residues in the CDR3. Trimming took 2 bases from V and 1 from J, leaving 17 bases between them. The germline V gene encodes CDR1 LGHNA and CDR2 YSLEER. The CDR3 reads CASSQSTPQLGTNEKLFF. For the CDR3, the DNA is TGCGCCAGCAGCCAATCCACCCCTCAACTCGGAACTAATGAAAAACTGTTTTTT.

In DNA form, the CDR3 reads TGTGCCAGTAACCCAACAGGAGCAACTCCGTCCCTCCACTTT. It translates to CASNPTGATPSLHF. This chain connects TRBV19 to TRBJ1-6, with a weak D call TRBD1 (5 bases). Trimming cost V 7 bases and J 14 bases, with 21 bases left between them. The germline CDR1 and CDR2 sequences are LNHDA and SQIVND (reference sequence). The CDR3 totals 14 residues.

This chain uses TRBV27 with TRBJ1-6; maybe TRBD1 (5 bases). V was clipped by 1 base and J by 7 bases, with 11 bases between them. CDR3 length equals 15 residues. Germline CDR1 MNHEY, CDR2 SMNVEV (reference sequence). The CDR3 region has the DNA TGTGCCAGCAGTTTATATATGGGGCTGAATTCACCCCTCCACTTT. It is translated as CASSLYMGLNSPLHF.

The genes are TRBV5-1 and TRBJ2-7; 8 bases align to TRBD1. V was pared by 0 bases and J by 4 bases, with 3 bases of the junction left unmatched. This CDR3 comprises 14 residues. CDR1 is SGHRS, CDR2 YFSETQ, per germline. The CDR3 protein is CASSLEQGAYEQYF. In DNA, the CDR3 is TGCGCCAGCAGCTTGGAGCAGGGGGCGTACGAGCAGTACTTC.

This chain links TRBV15 with TRBJ1-4; D is undetermined. V dropped 0 bases and J dropped 5 bases, with 13 bases sitting between them. Germline CDR1 and CDR2: LNHNV and YYDKDF (reference sequence). This CDR3 has 16 residues. The CDR3 DNA reads as TGTGCCACCAGCAGAGATCGTTCAGGTCAGAATGAAAAACTGTTTTTT. It is translated as CATSRDRSGQNEKLFF.

This clone was seen once. The rearrangement links TRBV28 to TRBJ2-6; D remains ambiguous. Per germline, CDR1 MDHEN and CDR2 SYDVKM. V lost 1 base, J lost 1 base, and 11 bases lay in between. CDR3 length equals 17 residues. This CDR3 reads CASSLSYLISGANVLTF. The CDR3 DNA sequence: TGTGCCAGCAGTTTATCCTACCTAATATCTGGGGCCAACGTCCTGACTTTC.